The clone carrying this T cell receptor (beta chain) appeared once. Its antigen is unidentified. The sample originates from a study of shared clonotypes between healthy human individuals. As defined, naive CD8 cells were CD45RO-negative and positively selected for CCR7, with terminally differentiated effector memory CD45RA+ cells excluded. The donor population consisted of healthy HIV-negative adults with no recent acute infections or vaccinations. CDR1 and CDR2 (germline): MDHEN, SYDVKM. The CDR3 has 20 amino acids. J was trimmed by 0 bases and V by 6 bases; bases with no gene match: 17. Original analysis: Sequence data from immunoSEQ were junction-only and lacked quality scores; consequently, filtering differed. Generated by immunoSEQ multiplex PCR, the TCRdb table keeps only in-frame clones and is missing some. The DNA was the basis for D and trimming; V, J and clone size are from that table. The sample lists around 600,000 clones; 85% to 95% were seen once.

Points from the study as a whole: Some naive CD4 clonotypes, around 4.9%, turned up in common across several donors.

This chain joins TRBV28 and TRBJ2-7; 13 bases line up with TRBD2. The clonotype comes from a woman aged 25 to 39 in good health. Sample: naive CD8+ T cells sorted from blood. CDR3 nucleotide sequence: TGTGCCAGCAGCCAACCCGGGACTAGCGGGATCGATTTCACCTCCTACGAGCAGTACTTC. Its translation: CASSQPGTSGIDFTSYEQYF.